The 14 T cell receptor beta chains below come from one sample, sequenced in a study of cytomegalovirus exposure and HLA in healthy donors. Here immunoSEQ multiplex PCR was the method, and the copy in TCRdb shows in-frame clones only, minus some. The sample includes 130,000 or so clones, around nine tenths of them seen just once. Sequencing input: PBMCs. Receptors were obtained from a young man in good health and CMV-seronegative.

Of note for this clone: This specimen includes other DNA sequences encoding the same CDR3. The chain links TRBV6-5 to TRBJ1-2; D is uncertain. Germline V gene sequence: CDR1 MNHEY, CDR2 SVGAGI. This CDR3 contains 14 residues. Trimming left V 0 bases short and J 2 bases short, with 7 bases between. DNA for the CDR3: TGTGCCAGCAGTTACTCGACGGGGAACTATGGCTACACCTTC. Its protein product is CASSYSTGNYGYTF.

The V call is TRBV5-1, the J call TRBJ1-6; D is possibly TRBD1 (5 bases). The CDR3 totals 15 residues. V was trimmed by 0 bases and J by 3 bases, leaving 7 bases between them. Germline CDR1 and CDR2: SGHRS and YFSETQ. The chain's CDR3 is CASSLADSYNSPLHF. Here the CDR3 DNA reads TGCGCCAGCAGCTTGGCAGACAGCTATAATTCACCCCTCCACTTT.

The genes are TRBV5-1 and TRBJ1-1, with D uncertain. The CDR3 loop spans 12 amino acids. Between the trimmed V and J ends, which lost 0 bases and 7 bases, there was a span of 7 bases. Germline values: CDR1 SGHRS, CDR2 YFSETQ. This chain's CDR3 is CASSLGQVEAFF. Written as DNA, the CDR3 is TGCGCCAGCAGCTTGGGGCAGGTTGAAGCTTTCTTT.

This chain joins TRBV27 and TRBJ1-1; D not resolved. The germline V gene encodes CDR1 MNHEY and CDR2 SMNVEV (reference sequence). With 4 bases removed from V and 1 base from J, the gap between germline ends came to 10 bases. CDR3 length equals 14 residues. The CDR3: CASSSRTENTEAFF. The CDR3 region has the DNA TGTGCCAGCAGTTCCAGGACTGAGAACACTGAAGCTTTCTTT.

This rearrangement joins TRBV29-1 to TRBJ1-2; weak D call: TRBD1 (5 bases). Deletions cut 5 bases from V and 5 bases from J, with 12 bases between. Germline CDR1 SQVTM, CDR2 ANQGSEA. The CDR3 loop spans 12 amino acids. The CDR3: CSVLPQGYGYTF. Here the CDR3 DNA reads TGCAGCGTTCTACCCCAGGGATATGGCTACACCTTC.

This CDR3 reads CASSLFQGAPAEQYF. The CDR3 bases are TGTGCCAGCAGCTTGTTTCAGGGCGCTCCCGCCGAGCAGTACTTC. The chain couples TRBV5-6 to TRBJ2-7; tentative D call: TRBD1 (5 bases). The CDR3 contains 15 residues. V lost 1 base to trimming and J lost 6 bases, with 17 bases between them. From germline, CDR1 is SGHDT and CDR2 YYEEEE.

The J gene is TRBJ1-2, the V gene TRBV4-2; TRBD1 might be the D (5 bases). Looked up from germline, CDR1 is LGHNA and CDR2 is YNFKEQ. This CDR3 region has 22 residues. The V end was cut by 1 base, the J end by 1 base, with 31 bases between. The CDR3 DNA follows: TGTGCCAGCAGCCAAGCCCTGACGTCGTTTAGTCCTCCAGGGTCCCATAACTATGGCTACACCTTC. It codes for CASSQALTSFSPPGSHNYGYTF.

This chain connects TRBV25-1 to TRBJ1-1; D perhaps matches TRBD1 (6 bases). The germline V gene has CDR1 MGHDK and CDR2 SYGVNS. The V end was cut by 3 bases, the J end by 8 bases, with 16 bases between. The CDR3 is 14 amino acids. The CDR3 bases are TGTGCCAGCAGTGAGGGGGCAGTGCCCCCCGAAGCTTTCTTT. Translation gives CASSEGAVPPEAFF.

This CDR3 reads CASSLALQGWSYEQYF. DNA for the CDR3: TGTGCCAGCAGCTTGGCCCTACAGGGATGGTCCTACGAGCAGTACTTC. The rearrangement uses TRBV5-6 and TRBJ2-7, with D possibly being TRBD1 (6 bases). Trimming took 0 bases from V and 1 from J, leaving 14 bases between them. This CDR3 region has 16 residues. Germline V gene data show CDR1 as SGHDT and CDR2 as YYEEEE. Using reference TRBV5-6 and TRBJ2-7 for the parts outside the CDR3, the full variable domain is DAGVTQSPTHLIKTRGQQVTLRCSPKSGHDTVSWYQQALGQGPQFIFQYYEEEERQRGNFPDRFSGHQFPNYSSELNVNALLLGDSALYLCASSLALQGWSYEQYFGPGTRLTVT.

The J gene is TRBJ2-1, the V gene TRBV11-2; no clear D. Germline CDR1 SGHAT, CDR2 FQNNGV. V lost 1 base and J 9 bases, leaving 7 bases between the germline ends. The CDR3 sequence is 12 residues long. The CDR3 DNA sequence: TGTGCCAGCAGCTTAGGCCCCAGTGAGCAGTTCTTC. Its protein product is CASSLGPSEQFF.

The V gene is TRBV18, the J gene TRBJ1-5; D not resolved. The CDR3 runs to 14 residues. V was trimmed by 3 bases and J by 0 bases, leaving 6 bases between them. Germline lookup yields CDR1 KGHSH and CDR2 LQKENI. The DNA for the CDR3 is TGTGCCAGCTCACCCACCTATAGCAATCAGCCCCAGCATTTT. Its translation: CASSPTYSNQPQHF. The variable domain in full, completed from reference TRBV18 and TRBJ1-5, reads NAGVMQNPRHLVRRRGQEARLRCSPMKGHSHVYWYRQLPEEGLKFMVYLQKENIIDESGMPKERFSAEFPKEGPSILRIQQVVRGDSAAYFCASSPTYSNQPQHFGDGTRLSIL.

V is TRBV19 and J is TRBJ2-3, with D perhaps matching TRBD2 (6 bases). From germline, CDR1 is LNHDA and CDR2 SQIVND (reference sequence). This CDR3 is 17 amino acids long. The germline V and J ends were trimmed by 8 bases and 3 bases, with 24 bases remaining between them. CDR3 amino acids: CASSRGANLLRTDTQYF. CDR3 DNA: TGTGCCAGTTCGCGGGGCGCAAACCTCCTAAGGACAGATACGCAGTATTTT. Based on the CDR3 plus reference TRBV19 and TRBJ2-3, the full variable domain is DGGITQSPKYLFRKEGQNVTLSCEQNLNHDAMYWYRQDPGQGLRLIYYSQIVNDFQKGDIAEGYSVSREKKESFPLTVTSAQKNPTAFYLCASSRGANLLRTDTQYFGPGTRLTVL.

This clone was observed a single time. The CDR3: CASRSEGRDSPLHF. The CDR3 DNA follows: TGTGCCAGTAGGTCAGAGGGGAGGGACTCACCCCTCCACTTT. J is TRBJ1-6 and V is TRBV19; weak D call: TRBD1 (5 bases). CDR1 is LNHDA and CDR2 is SQIVND in the germline V gene (reference sequence). The ends were cut back, 6 bases at V and 10 bases at J, with 16 bases in the middle. This CDR3 contains 14 residues.

The chain joins TRBV18 to TRBJ2-7; 10 nucleotides agree with TRBD1. V dropped 6 bases and J dropped 5; count of bases not matched to a gene: 10. This CDR3 spans 15 amino acids. Germline CDR1 reads KGHSH; CDR2 reads LQKENI. The DNA for the CDR3 is TGTGCCAGCTCCCCTGGACAGGGGGTAGTCAACGAGCAGTACTTC. Its translation: CASSPGQGVVNEQYF.